Shown below are 13 T cell receptor beta chains from a single sample sequenced in a study of response to subunit inactivated influenza vaccine. TCRdb recomputed calls from the RT-PCR reads with MiXCR, one row per CDR3 protein. The profile covers some 570,000 distinct CDR3 sequences, with approximately 10% appearing a single time and about 11% taken by the ten largest. The same sample was also studied in work on T cells expressing NK-cell markers. As that report states: 5'RACE template switching with UMIs generated TCR beta cDNA.

The input for sequencing was PBMCs from blood, taken on the day of vaccination. The receptors come from a man between 45 and 60 years old who received an inactivated influenza vaccine.

Many counts were recorded for this clonotype. The genes are TRBV5-1 and TRBJ2-5, with D possibly being TRBD2 (6 bases). Germline CDR1 SGHRS, CDR2 YFSETQ. With 3 bases removed from V and 2 bases from J, the gap between germline ends came to 8 bases. There are 13 residues in the CDR3. CDR3 residues: CASSSGLQETQYF. The CDR3 nucleotides are TGCGCCAGCAGCTCGGGACTGCAAGAGACCCAGTACTTC.

The chain couples TRBV4-3 to TRBJ2-5; 8 nucleotides agree with TRBD1. Germline CDR1 and CDR2: LGHNA and YSLEER. The CDR3 is 17 residues long. Trimming removed 0 bases from V and 3 bases from J; junction bases left unmatched: 9. The CDR3, as DNA: TGCGCCAGCAGCCAAGATCTTTGGGGACAGGCTGAAGAGACCCAGTACTTC. Translation: CASSQDLWGQAEETQYF.

This clonotype showed up just a few times. The chain carries TRBV29-1 and TRBJ1-1, with D unclear. Germline V gives CDR1 SQVTM, CDR2 ANQGSEA. V lost 0 bases and J 10 bases, leaving 15 bases between the germline ends. The CDR3 contains 13 residues. In DNA form, the CDR3 reads TGCAGCGTTGAAGATCGGCGGAAGGCGGGAGCTTTCTTT. Encoded protein: CSVEDRRKAGAFF.

Only a few counts were recorded for this clonotype. The gene calls are TRBV15 and TRBJ2-7; unclear D gene. The germline CDR1 and CDR2 sequences are LNHNV and YYDKDF (reference sequence). The CDR3 contains 13 residues. Deletions cut 0 bases from V and 7 bases from J, with 10 bases between. The CDR3 spells CATSREHRVEQYF. The CDR3 DNA reads TGTGCCACCAGCAGAGAGCATAGGGTGGAGCAGTACTTC.

The chain has TRBV20-1 and TRBJ2-1; 8 nucleotides align to TRBD1. The V and J ends lost 3 bases and 6 bases, in that order; junction bases with no gene match: 10. Germline loops: CDR1 DFQATT, CDR2 SNEGSKA (reference sequence). The CDR3 extends over 15 amino acids. This chain's CDR3 is CSASPGTGDLNEQFF. In DNA, the CDR3 is TGCAGTGCTAGCCCCGGGACAGGTGACCTCAATGAGCAGTTCTTC.

This clonotype was observed a handful of times. V and J are TRBV4-3 and TRBJ2-7, with D possibly TRBD1 on 6 matching bases. Trimming pared 3 bases from V and 5 bases from J, leaving 17 bases between. Germline loops: CDR1 LGHNA, CDR2 YSLEER. The CDR3 has 15 amino acids. This chain's CDR3 is CASSHIQGSPNEQYF. The CDR3 bases are TGCGCCAGCAGCCATATACAGGGATCCCCCAACGAGCAGTACTTC.

J is TRBJ1-2 and V is TRBV7-9; D is uncertain. Germline assignment: CDR1 SEHNR and CDR2 FQNEAQ (reference sequence). Between the trimmed V and J ends, which lost 1 base and 3 bases, there was a span of 9 bases. This CDR3 spans 14 amino acids. The CDR3 coding sequence is TGTGCCAGCAGCTTAGAACTTAACTACTATGGCTACACCTTC. This sequence encodes CASSLELNYYGYTF.

This clonotype was detected ten times or more. This sequence joins TRBV2 and TRBJ2-3, with 9 bases fitting TRBD1. The CDR3 runs 16 residues. Germline values: CDR1 SNHLY, CDR2 FYNNEI. The V gene end was trimmed by 4 bases and the J gene end by 1 base; junction bases not matched to a gene: 6. CDR3 in amino acids: CASSGDRDWGTDTQYF. In DNA form, the CDR3 reads TGTGCCAGCAGTGGGGACAGGGACTGGGGCACAGATACGCAGTATTTT.

This clonotype was seen many times. The chain is built from TRBV20-1 and TRBJ2-7, with a tentative D call TRBD1 (6 bases). Germline lookup yields CDR1 DFQATT and CDR2 SNEGSKA (reference sequence). The CDR3 has 15 residues. Trimming removed 1 base at V and 2 bases at J, with 15 bases between. The CDR3 loop is CSARALGTMAYEQYF. The CDR3 region has the DNA TGCAGTGCTAGAGCTCTCGGGACAATGGCCTACGAGCAGTACTTC.

The chain uses TRBV20-1 and TRBJ2-5; D is possibly TRBD1 (5 bases). CDR1 is DFQATT, CDR2 SNEGSKA, per germline (reference sequence). Trimming took off 6 bases at V and 4 bases at J, with 12 bases between the two ends. This CDR3 contains 12 residues. The CDR3 is CSATDILETQYF. In DNA form, the CDR3 reads TGCAGTGCCACGGACATATTAGAGACCCAGTACTTC.

V and J are TRBV7-9 and TRBJ1-5, with TRBD1 matching 7 bases. The CDR3 contains 15 residues. V gave up 3 bases and J gave up 1 base; unmatched junction bases: 3. Germline assignment: CDR1 SEHNR and CDR2 FQNEAQ (reference sequence). CDR3 nucleotide sequence: TGTGCCAGCAGCTTCGGGACAGCCAGCAATCAGCCCCAGCATTTT. Residues: CASSFGTASNQPQHF.

Turning to this clonotype: An end of the junction differs from the germline gene, which may be a read error. The chain recombines TRBV20-1 with TRBJ2-6; the D is unclear. Germline lookup yields CDR1 DFQATT and CDR2 SNEGSKA (reference sequence). The CDR3 covers 16 residues. As DNA, the CDR3 is TGCAGTTCTAGAGATACACCCGTCGGCGGGGCCAACGTCCTGACTTTC. Protein sequence: CSSRDTPVGGANVLTF.

Many counts were recorded for this clonotype. This sequence joins TRBV28 and TRBJ2-7, with 9 bases aligning to TRBD2. The V and J ends lost 3 bases and 2 bases, in that order; junction bases with no gene match: 2. The CDR3 extends over 14 amino acids. CDR1 and CDR2 (germline): MDHEN, SYDVKM. The CDR3 nucleotides are TGTGCCAGCAGTTTCTTAGCGGGAGCCTACGAGCAGTACTTC. It encodes CASSFLAGAYEQYF.